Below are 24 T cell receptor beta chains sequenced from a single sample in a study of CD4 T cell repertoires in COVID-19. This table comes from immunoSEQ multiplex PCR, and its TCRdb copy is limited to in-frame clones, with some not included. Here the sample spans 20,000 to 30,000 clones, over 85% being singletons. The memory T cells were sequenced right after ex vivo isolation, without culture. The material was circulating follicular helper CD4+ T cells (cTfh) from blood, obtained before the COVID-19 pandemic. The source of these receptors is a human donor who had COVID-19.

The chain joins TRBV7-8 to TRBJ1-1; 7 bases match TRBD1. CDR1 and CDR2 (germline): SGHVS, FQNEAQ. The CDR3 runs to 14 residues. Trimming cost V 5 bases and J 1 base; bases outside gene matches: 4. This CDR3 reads CASSINRGNTEAFF. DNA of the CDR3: TGTGCCAGCAGCATAAACAGGGGGAACACTGAAGCTTTCTTT.

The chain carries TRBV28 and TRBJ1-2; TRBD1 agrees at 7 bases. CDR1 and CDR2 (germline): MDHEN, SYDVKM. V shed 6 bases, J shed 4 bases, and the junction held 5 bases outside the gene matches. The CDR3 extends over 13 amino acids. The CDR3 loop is CASSLGTAYGYTF. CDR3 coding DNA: TGTGCCAGCAGCCTCGGGACAGCCTATGGCTACACCTTC.

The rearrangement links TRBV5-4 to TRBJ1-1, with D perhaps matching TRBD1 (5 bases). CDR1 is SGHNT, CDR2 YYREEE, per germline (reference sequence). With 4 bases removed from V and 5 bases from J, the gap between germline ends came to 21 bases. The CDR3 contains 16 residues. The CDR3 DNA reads TGTGCCAGCAGCCCGGGAGTCACCAGGGTGAGGACTGAAGCTTTCTTT. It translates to CASSPGVTRVRTEAFF.

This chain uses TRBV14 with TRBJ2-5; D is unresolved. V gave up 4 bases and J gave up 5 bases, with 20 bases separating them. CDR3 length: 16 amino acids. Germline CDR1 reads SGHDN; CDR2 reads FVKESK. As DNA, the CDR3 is TGTGCCAGCAGCCCGGTGATGAGGCCTAACTTGGAGACCCAGTACTTC. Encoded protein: CASSPVMRPNLETQYF.

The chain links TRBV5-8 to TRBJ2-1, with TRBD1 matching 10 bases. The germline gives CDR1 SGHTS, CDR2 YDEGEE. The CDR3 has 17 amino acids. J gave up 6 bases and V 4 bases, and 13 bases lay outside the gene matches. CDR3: CASSQTLGQGDFNEQFF. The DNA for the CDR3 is TGTGCCAGCAGCCAAACCCTAGGACAGGGGGATTTCAATGAGCAGTTCTTC.

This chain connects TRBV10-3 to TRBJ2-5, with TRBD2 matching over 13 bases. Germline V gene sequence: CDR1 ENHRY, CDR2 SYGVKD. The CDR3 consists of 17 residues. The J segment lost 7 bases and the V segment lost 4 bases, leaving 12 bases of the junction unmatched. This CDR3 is CAISATLAGGPEGTQYF. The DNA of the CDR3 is TGTGCCATCAGTGCGACACTAGCGGGAGGGCCGGAAGGGACCCAGTACTTC.

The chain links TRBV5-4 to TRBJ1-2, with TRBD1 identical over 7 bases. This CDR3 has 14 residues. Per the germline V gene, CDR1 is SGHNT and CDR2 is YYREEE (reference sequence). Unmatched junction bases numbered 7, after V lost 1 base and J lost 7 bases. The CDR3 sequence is CASSLTGDHRGYTF. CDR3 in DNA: TGTGCCAGCAGCTTGACAGGGGACCATCGTGGCTACACCTTC.

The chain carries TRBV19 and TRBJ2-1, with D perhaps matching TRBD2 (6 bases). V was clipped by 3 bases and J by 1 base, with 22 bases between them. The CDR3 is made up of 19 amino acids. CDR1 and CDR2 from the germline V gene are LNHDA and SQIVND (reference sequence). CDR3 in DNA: TGTGCCAGTAGTATTGGCCCTGAAAGGTATGGGACTTCCTACAATGAGCAGTTCTTC. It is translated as CASSIGPERYGTSYNEQFF.

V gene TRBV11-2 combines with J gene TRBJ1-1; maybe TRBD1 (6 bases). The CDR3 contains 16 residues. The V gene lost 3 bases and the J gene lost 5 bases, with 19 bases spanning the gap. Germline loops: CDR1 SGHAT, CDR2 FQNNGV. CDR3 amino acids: CASSFGAAGGSTEAFF. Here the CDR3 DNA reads TGTGCCAGCAGCTTCGGGGCTGCGGGGGGCAGTACTGAAGCTTTCTTT. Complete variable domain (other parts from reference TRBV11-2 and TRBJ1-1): EAGVAQSPRYKIIEKRQSVAFWCNPISGHATLYWYQQILGQGPKLLIQFQNNGVVDDSQLPKDRFSAERLKGVDSTLKIQPAKLEDSAVYLCASSFGAAGGSTEAFFGQGTRLTVV.

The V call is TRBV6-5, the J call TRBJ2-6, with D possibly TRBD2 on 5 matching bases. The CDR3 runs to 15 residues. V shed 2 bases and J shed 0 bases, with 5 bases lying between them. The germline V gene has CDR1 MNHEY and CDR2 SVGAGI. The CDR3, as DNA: TGTGCCAGCAGTTACGGACTCTCTGGGGCCAACGTCCTGACTTTC. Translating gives CASSYGLSGANVLTF.

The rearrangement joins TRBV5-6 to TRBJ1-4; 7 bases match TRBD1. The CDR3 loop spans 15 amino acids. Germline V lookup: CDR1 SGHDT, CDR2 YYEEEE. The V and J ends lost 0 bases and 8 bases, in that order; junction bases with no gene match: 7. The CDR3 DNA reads TGTGCCAGCAGCTTGGGGGACAGCCCTTGGGAAAAACTGTTTTTT. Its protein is CASSLGDSPWEKLFF.

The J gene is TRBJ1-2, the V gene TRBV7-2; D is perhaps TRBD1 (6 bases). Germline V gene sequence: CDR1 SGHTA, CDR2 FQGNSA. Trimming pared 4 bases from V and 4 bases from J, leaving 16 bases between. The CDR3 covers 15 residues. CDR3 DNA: TGTGCCAGCAGCTCGAACGTTGGACAGCTCTATGGCTACACCTTC. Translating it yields CASSSNVGQLYGYTF.

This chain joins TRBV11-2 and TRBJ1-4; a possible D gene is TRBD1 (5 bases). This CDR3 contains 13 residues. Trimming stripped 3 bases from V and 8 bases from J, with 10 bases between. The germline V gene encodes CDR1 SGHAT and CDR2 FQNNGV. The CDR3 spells CASSLQGVEKLFF. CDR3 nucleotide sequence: TGTGCCAGCAGCTTGCAGGGTGTAGAAAAACTGTTTTTT. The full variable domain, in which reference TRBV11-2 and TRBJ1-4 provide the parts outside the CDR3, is EAGVAQSPRYKIIEKRQSVAFWCNPISGHATLYWYQQILGQGPKLLIQFQNNGVVDDSQLPKDRFSAERLKGVDSTLKIQPAKLEDSAVYLCASSLQGVEKLFFGSGTQLSVL.

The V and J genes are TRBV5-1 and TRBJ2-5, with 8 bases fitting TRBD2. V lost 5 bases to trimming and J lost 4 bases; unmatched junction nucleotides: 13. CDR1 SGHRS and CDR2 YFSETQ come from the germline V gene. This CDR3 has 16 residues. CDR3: CASRQRTSGEGETQYF. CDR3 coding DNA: TGCGCCAGCAGACAGCGTACTAGCGGAGAGGGAGAGACCCAGTACTTC.

CDR3 region: CASSLGRGTDTQYF. The CDR3, as DNA: TGTGCCAGCAGCTTAGGGAGGGGAACAGATACGCAGTATTTT. This rearrangement joins TRBV11-2 to TRBJ2-3; tentative D call: TRBD2 (6 bases). Germline V CDR1 and CDR2: SGHAT, FQNNGV. With 1 base removed from V and 3 bases from J, the gap between germline ends came to 8 bases. This CDR3 has 14 residues.

CDR3 in DNA: TGCGCCAGCAGCTGGGCGGCGGGACGAGGGGGCACAGATACGCAGTATTTT. Translating it yields CASSWAAGRGGTDTQYF. The chain combines TRBV5-1 with TRBJ2-3; tentatively, D is TRBD2 (6 bases). The CDR3 sequence is 17 residues long. CDR1 and CDR2 from the germline V gene are SGHRS and YFSETQ. Trimming stripped 3 bases from V and 1 base from J, with 18 bases between.

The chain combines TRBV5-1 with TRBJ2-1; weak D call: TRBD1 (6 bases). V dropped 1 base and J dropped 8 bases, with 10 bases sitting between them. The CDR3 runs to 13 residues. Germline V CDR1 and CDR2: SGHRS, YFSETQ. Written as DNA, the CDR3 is TGCGCCAGCAGCTTGACAGGGTATGATGAGCAGTTCTTC. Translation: CASSLTGYDEQFF.

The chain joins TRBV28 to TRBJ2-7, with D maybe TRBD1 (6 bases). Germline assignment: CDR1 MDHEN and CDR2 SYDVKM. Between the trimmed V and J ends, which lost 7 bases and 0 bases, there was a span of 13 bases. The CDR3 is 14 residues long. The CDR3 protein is CASIREGGSYEQYF. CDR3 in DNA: TGTGCCAGCATCCGGGAAGGGGGCTCCTACGAGCAGTACTTC.

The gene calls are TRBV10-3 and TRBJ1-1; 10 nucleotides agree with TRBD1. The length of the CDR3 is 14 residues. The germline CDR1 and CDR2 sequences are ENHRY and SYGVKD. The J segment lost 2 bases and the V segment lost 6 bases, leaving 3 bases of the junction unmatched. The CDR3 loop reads CAISRDRGNTEAFF. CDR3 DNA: TGTGCCATCAGCCGGGACAGGGGTAACACTGAAGCTTTCTTT.

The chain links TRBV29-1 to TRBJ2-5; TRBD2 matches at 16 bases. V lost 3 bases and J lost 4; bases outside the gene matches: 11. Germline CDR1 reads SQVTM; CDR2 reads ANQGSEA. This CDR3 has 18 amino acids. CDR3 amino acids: CSVEGGLAGGPSGETQYF. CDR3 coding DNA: TGCAGCGTTGAGGGGGGACTAGCGGGAGGGCCCTCTGGAGAGACCCAGTACTTC.

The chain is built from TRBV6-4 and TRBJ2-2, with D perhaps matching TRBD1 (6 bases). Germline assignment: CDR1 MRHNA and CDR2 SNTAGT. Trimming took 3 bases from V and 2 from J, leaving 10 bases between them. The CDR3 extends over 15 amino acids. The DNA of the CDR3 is TGTGCCAGCAGTGAAAGGACAGATAACACCGGGGAGCTGTTTTTT. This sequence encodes CASSERTDNTGELFF.

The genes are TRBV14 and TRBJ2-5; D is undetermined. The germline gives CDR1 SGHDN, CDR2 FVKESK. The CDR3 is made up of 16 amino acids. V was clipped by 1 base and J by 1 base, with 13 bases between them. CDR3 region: CASSQGSAMSQETQYF. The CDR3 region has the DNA TGTGCCAGCAGCCAAGGGTCAGCGATGTCCCAAGAGACCCAGTACTTC.

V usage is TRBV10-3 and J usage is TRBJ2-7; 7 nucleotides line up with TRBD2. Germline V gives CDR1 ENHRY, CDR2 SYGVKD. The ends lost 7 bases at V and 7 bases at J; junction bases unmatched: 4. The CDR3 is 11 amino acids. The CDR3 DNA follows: TGTGCCATCAACGGGGGGTCGGAGCAGTACTTC. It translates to CAINGGSEQYF.

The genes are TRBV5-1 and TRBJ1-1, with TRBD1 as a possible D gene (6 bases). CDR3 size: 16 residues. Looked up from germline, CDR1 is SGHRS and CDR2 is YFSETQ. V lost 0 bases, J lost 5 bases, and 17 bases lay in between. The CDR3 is CASSLDPGRGGTEAFF. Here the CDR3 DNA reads TGCGCCAGCAGCTTGGATCCCGGCCGAGGGGGAACTGAAGCTTTCTTT.